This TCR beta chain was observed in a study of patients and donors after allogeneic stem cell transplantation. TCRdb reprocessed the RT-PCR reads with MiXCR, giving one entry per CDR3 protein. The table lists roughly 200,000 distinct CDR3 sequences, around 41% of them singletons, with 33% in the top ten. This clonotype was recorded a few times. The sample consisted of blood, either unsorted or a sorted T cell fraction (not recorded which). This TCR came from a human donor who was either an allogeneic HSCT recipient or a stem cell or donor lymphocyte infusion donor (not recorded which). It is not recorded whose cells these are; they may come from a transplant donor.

CDR3 region: CASSLLTGTYYGYTF. In nucleotides, the CDR3 is TGTGCCAGCAGCCTATTGACAGGGACATACTATGGCTACACCTTC. The rearrangement joins TRBV3-1 to TRBJ1-2; 7 bases match TRBD1. CDR1 and CDR2 (germline): LGHDT, YNNKEL (reference sequence). The CDR3 is 15 amino acids. Trimming at V came to 4 bases and at J to 3 bases, leaving 8 bases not matched to a gene.